The rows below give T cell receptor beta chains drawn from one sample of a study of cytomegalovirus exposure and HLA in healthy donors. Libraries were prepared by immunoSEQ multiplex PCR; TCRdb keeps only in-frame clonotypes and omits some of them. The top ten hold roughly 3.9% of the sample, which has 75,000 to 95,000 clones, around two thirds seen once. Sequencing was performed on PBMCs. The receptors shown here come from a young man in good health and CMV-seronegative. The CDR3 runs from the conserved cysteine through the conserved F or W. D genes are given only for firm matches. Some rows mark clone size as missing; the rest say once, few, many or name a class of expanded clone.

V	J	D	size	length	DNA	CDR3
TRBV7-8	TRBJ2-3	TRBD2	.	16	TGTGCCAGCAGCCCCAGACTAGCGGGGGGGACAGATACGCAGTATTTT	CASSPRLAGGTDTQYF
TRBV5-1	TRBJ2-1	.	.	16	TGCGCCAGCAGCTCGACCGGGACACCATTCTACAATGAGCAGTTCTTC	CASSSTGTPFYNEQFF
TRBV12-5	TRBJ1-2	.	.	13	TGTGCTAGTGGCAAACAGATTTTCTATGGCTACACCTTC	CASGKQIFYGYTF
TRBV6-5	TRBJ1-6	TRBD1	.	16	TGTGCCAGCAGTTCCCCCGACAGGGGCTATAATTCACCCCTCCACTTT	CASSSPDRGYNSPLHF
TRBV5-4	TRBJ1-1	TRBD1	few	14	TGTGCCAGCAGCCCGACAGGGGCTGACACTGAAGCTTTCTTT	CASSPTGADTEAFF
TRBV4-2	TRBJ2-5	.	.	18	TGTGCCAGCAGCCAAGCCACAACCTTAGCGGCCCCCCAAGAGACCCAGTACTTC	CASSQATTLAAPQETQYF
TRBV19	TRBJ1-5	TRBD1	.	15	TGTGCCAGTAGATACGAGGGGGCTGGGAGTCAGCCCCAGCATTTT	CASRYEGAGSQPQHF
TRBV19	TRBJ1-3	TRBD1	.	16	TGTGCCAGTAGTACTACCGGGACAGGGGTTGGAAACACCATATATTTT	CASSTTGTGVGNTIYF
TRBV6-5	TRBJ2-5	TRBD1	few	14	TGTGCCAGCAGTTACTTAACAGGGGGAGAGACCCAGTACTTC	CASSYLTGGETQYF
TRBV4-2	TRBJ2-5	TRBD2	.	15	TGTGCCAGCAGCCAAATGACTAGCGTCGGGGAGACCCAGTACTTC	CASSQMTSVGETQYF
TRBV19	TRBJ2-5	.	.	13	TGTGCCAGTATAGCCTCTAACCAAGAGACCCAGTACTTC	CASIASNQETQYF
TRBV19	TRBJ2-4	TRBD1	once	12	TGTGCCAGCCGACAGGGGCCAAACATTCAGTACTTC	CASRQGPNIQYF
TRBV7-3	TRBJ2-5	TRBD1	.	14	TGTGCCAGCAGCTCGCGGGACAGGGGTGAGACCCAGTACTTC	CASSSRDRGETQYF
TRBV7-3	TRBJ2-2	TRBD2	few	17	TGTGCCAGCAGCTGGGGGCCGGGACTAGTGGGCACCGGGGAGCTGTTTTTT	CASSWGPGLVGTGELFF
TRBV7-2	TRBJ1-2	TRBD1	few	18	TGTGCCAGCAGCTTAGAGGGGGGGGCAGGGGGCACTAACTATGGCTACACCTTC	CASSLEGGAGGTNYGYTF
TRBV6-1	TRBJ1-5	TRBD1	.	13	TGTGCCAGCAGTGAAGCGGGCCGGGACAGGCAGCATTTT	CASSEAGRDRQHF
TRBV15	TRBJ1-6	.	.	15	TGTGCCACCAGAGACGGACTCCAGGCCAATTCACCCCTCCACTTT	CATRDGLQANSPLHF
TRBV20-1	TRBJ1-2	.	.	11	TGCAGTGCAGCGTCATACGATGGCTACACCTTC	CSAASYDGYTF
TRBV7-9	TRBJ1-2	.	.	14	TGTGCCAGCAGCTCCTCCGGGGGGCCTTATGGCTACACCTTC	CASSSSGGPYGYTF
TRBV7-9	TRBJ1-4	TRBD1	.	14	TGTGCCAGCAGCTCGGGACAGGATAATGAAAAACTGTTTTTT	CASSSGQDNEKLFF
TRBV30	TRBJ2-3	.	few	11	TGTGCCTGGAGACAGACTAGTGTGCAGTATTTT	CAWRQTSVQYF
TRBV6-1	TRBJ2-7	.	.	15	TGTGCCAGCAGTGAGGTGGAGACTCAAGACTACGAGCAGTACTTC	CASSEVETQDYEQYF
TRBV28	TRBJ2-7	TRBD1	few	18	TGTGCCAGCAGTTTATGGTGGAGTAGGGACAGGGTTACCTACGAGCAGTACTTC	CASSLWWSRDRVTYEQYF
TRBV7-3	TRBJ2-1	.	once	14	TGTGCCAGCAGCTTAATCCCTAGCGATAATGAGCAGTTCTTC	CASSLIPSDNEQFF
TRBV30	TRBJ1-4	.	.	14	TGTGCCTGTTCGGGCTCCGGAGGGGATGAAAAACTGTTTTTT	CACSGSGGDEKLFF
TRBV7-6	TRBJ1-2	TRBD1	.	15	TGTGCCAGCAGCCTAGGACAGGGAGAGGGATATGGCTACACCTTC	CASSLGQGEGYGYTF
TRBV29-1	TRBJ1-3	.	.	12	TGCAGCGTAGGGGTGACTGGAAACACCATATATTTT	CSVGVTGNTIYF
TRBV29-1	TRBJ1-1	.	.	13	TGCAGCGTTGAACAGACACCCGGGGCTGAAGCTTTCTTT	CSVEQTPGAEAFF
TRBV15	TRBJ2-7	.	once	14	TGTGCCACCAGCGGAGCCCCAGGCCCCTACGAGCAGTACTTC	CATSGAPGPYEQYF
TRBV29-1	TRBJ2-7	TRBD2	.	15	TGCAGCGTTGCAGGGGGTGGACTAGCGCCTTACGAGCAGTACTTC	CSVAGGGLAPYEQYF
TRBV5-1	TRBJ1-1	.	.	17	TGCGCCAGCAGCCTGGGAGTTGGACAGCTACTGAACACTGAAGCTTTCTTT	CASSLGVGQLLNTEAFF
TRBV28	TRBJ2-7	.	.	11	TGTGCCAGCAGTTTGTGGGAGGAGCAGTACTTC	CASSLWEEQYF
TRBV5-8	TRBJ2-1	TRBD2	few	18	TGTGCCAGCAGCTTGGAGACTAGCGGGGCGAGCTCCTACAATGAGCAGTTCTTC	CASSLETSGASSYNEQFF
TRBV5-1	TRBJ2-1	TRBD2	.	13	TGCGCCAGCAGAGATCCCGGGGGGAATGAGCAGTTCTTC	CASRDPGGNEQFF
TRBV6-1	TRBJ2-7	.	.	15	TGTGCCAGCAGTGAAGATATAGGGGCTAGGTACGAGCAGTACTTC	CASSEDIGARYEQYF
TRBV6-5	TRBJ2-1	.	.	15	TGTGCCAGCAGTTACGAGGGAGGCTCCTACAATGAGCAGTTCTTC	CASSYEGGSYNEQFF
TRBV19	TRBJ2-2	.	.	13	TGTGCCAGTAGCCCCTACCCCCCCGGGGAGCTGTTTTTT	CASSPYPPGELFF
TRBV5-4	TRBJ2-7	.	once	14	TGTGCCAGCAGCCATACGGACACAATTTACGAGCAGTACTTC	CASSHTDTIYEQYF
TRBV7-9	TRBJ1-2	TRBD1	few	17	TGTTCCAGCAGCTTCCGCCGCCCCGACAGGGAGTTCGATGGCTACACCTTC	CSSSFRRPDREFDGYTF
TRBV5-4	TRBJ2-2	TRBD2	.	18	TGTGCCAGCAGCAAGGGACTAGCGGGAGGGTCGAACACCGGGGAGCTGTTTTTT	CASSKGLAGGSNTGELFF
TRBV6-5	TRBJ1-6	.	.	15	TGTGCCAGCAGTTCCCGGGACATCCTTAATTCACCCCTCCACTTT	CASSSRDILNSPLHF
TRBV19	TRBJ2-1	TRBD2	.	14	TGTGCCACGAGGGTAGCGGGGGGGGGCAATGAGCAGTTCTTC	CATRVAGGGNEQFF
TRBV4-1	TRBJ2-7	TRBD1	.	15	TGCGCCAGCAGCCAAGCGACAGGGGGCCGGTACGAGCAGTACTTC	CASSQATGGRYEQYF
TRBV7-2	TRBJ2-1	TRBD1	.	13	TGTGTCTCAGGGGGAGCGTCCTACAATGAGCAGTTCTTC	CVSGGASYNEQFF
TRBV19	TRBJ1-5	.	.	14	TGTGCCAGTAGTATAGGGTGGTCCGGGCAGCCCCAGCATTTT	CASSIGWSGQPQHF
TRBV5-1	TRBJ2-1	TRBD2	.	16	TGCGCCAGCAGCTTGCTCGCGGGGGGGCTCCCAGGGGAGCAGTTCTTC	CASSLLAGGLPGEQFF
TRBV7-3	TRBJ2-1	.	few	15	TGTGCCAGCACCGATGCGGGGTCCTCCTACAATGAGCAGTTCTTC	CASTDAGSSYNEQFF
TRBV21-1	TRBJ2-5	.	.	15	TGTGCCAGCAGCCTACTAGCGGGGCATCAAGAGACCCAGTACTTC	CASSLLAGHQETQYF
TRBV4-3	TRBJ1-3	.	.	16	TGCGCCAGCAGCCAAACAGGAGCCGTCACTGGAAACACCATATATTTT	CASSQTGAVTGNTIYF
TRBV9	TRBJ1-5	.	.	16	TGTGCCAGCAGCGGCGCAAGGACCAGGGAAGGTCAGCCCCAGCATTTT	CASSGARTREGQPQHF